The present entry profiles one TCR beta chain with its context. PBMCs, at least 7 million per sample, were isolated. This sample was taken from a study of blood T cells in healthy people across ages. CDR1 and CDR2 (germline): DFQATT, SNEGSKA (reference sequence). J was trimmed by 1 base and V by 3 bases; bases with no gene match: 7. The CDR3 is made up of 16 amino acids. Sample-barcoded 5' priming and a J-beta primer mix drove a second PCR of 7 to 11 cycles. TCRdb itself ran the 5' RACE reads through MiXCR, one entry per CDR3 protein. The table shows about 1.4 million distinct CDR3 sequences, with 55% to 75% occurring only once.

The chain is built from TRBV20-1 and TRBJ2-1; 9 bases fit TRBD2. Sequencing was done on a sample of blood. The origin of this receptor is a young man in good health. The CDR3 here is CSARETSGTSYNEQFF. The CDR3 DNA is TGCAGTGCTAGGGAGACTAGCGGAACTTCCTACAATGAGCAGTTCTTC.